This T cell receptor (beta chain) was found in a study of blood T cell repertoires in COVID-19. The repertoire was sequenced with immunoSEQ multiplex PCR; TCRdb's copy has only in-frame clones and lacks some. The repertoire holds 300,000 to 450,000 clones, with more than 75% as singletons. Trimming removed 6 bases from V and 4 bases from J; junction bases left unmatched: 10. The CDR3 is 15 amino acids. CDR1 LNHDA and CDR2 SQIVND come from the germline V gene (reference sequence). The sample was PBMCs or T cells enriched from blood (not recorded which). The rearrangement joins TRBV19 to TRBJ1-2; 8 nucleotides align to TRBD1. The clonotype was recovered from a woman in her late teens or twenties who had recovered from COVID-19. DNA of the CDR3: TGTGCCAGTAGCGCAGGGACCGGGACAGGCTATGGCTACACCTTC. This encodes CASSAGTGTGYGYTF.